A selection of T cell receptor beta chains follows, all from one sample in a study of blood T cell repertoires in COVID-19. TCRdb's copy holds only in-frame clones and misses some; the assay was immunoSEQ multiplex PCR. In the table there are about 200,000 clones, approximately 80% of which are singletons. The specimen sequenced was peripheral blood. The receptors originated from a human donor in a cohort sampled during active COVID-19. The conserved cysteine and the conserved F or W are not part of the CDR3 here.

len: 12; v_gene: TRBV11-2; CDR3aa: ASSLLGGNTEAF
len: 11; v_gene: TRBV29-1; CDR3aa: SVGGSGVYGYT
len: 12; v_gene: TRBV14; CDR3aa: ASSLGLYQETQY
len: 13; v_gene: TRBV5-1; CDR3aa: ASSHSGTGEEKLF
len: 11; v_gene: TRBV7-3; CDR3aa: ASSLNRNTEAF
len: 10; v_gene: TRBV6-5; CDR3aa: ASRTGGPEAF
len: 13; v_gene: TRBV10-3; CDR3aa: AISGGESGTGELF
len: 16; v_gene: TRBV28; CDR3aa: ASSFFGLAGGRDNEQF
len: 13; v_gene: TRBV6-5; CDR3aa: ASSLTSGDGETQY
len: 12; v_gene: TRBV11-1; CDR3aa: ASERGSYNSPLH
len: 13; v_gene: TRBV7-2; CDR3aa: ASSLVLESTDTQY
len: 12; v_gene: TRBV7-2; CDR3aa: ASSLLGTGYGYT
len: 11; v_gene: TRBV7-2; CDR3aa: ASSPDRNYGYT
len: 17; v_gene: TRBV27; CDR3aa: ASSLSSPRAQGVSTEAF
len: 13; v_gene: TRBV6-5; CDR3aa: ASIHLSGTGQPQH
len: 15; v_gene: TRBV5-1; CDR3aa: ASSLDRGTDFFYEQY
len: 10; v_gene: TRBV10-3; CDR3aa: AISEAVDTQY
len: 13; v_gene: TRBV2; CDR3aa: ASSTEGVANEKLF
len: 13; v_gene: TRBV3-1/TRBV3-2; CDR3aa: ASSQGAGPGEKLF
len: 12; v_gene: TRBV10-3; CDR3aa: AINGGGRNSPLH
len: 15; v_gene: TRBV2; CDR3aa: ASSIFRDREGNQPQH
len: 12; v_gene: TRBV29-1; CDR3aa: SVRGPGSGDTQY
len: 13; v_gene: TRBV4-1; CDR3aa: ASSQSPAGVTEAF
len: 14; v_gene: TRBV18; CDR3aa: ASSPGGAESTDTQY
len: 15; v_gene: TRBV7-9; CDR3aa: ASSPPLARAGVYEQY
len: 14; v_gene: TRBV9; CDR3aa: ASSVSSGSAAYEQY
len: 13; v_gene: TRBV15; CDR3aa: ATSQSGVGANVLT
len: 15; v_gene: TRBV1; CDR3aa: TSSQEGNGRDTGELF
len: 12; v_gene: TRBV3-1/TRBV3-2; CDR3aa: ASSQAEVPYEQY
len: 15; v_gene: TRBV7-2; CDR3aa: ASSIHLRGGHRDTQY
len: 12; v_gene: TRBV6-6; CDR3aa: ASRKQGIYNEQF
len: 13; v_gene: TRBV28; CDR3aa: ASSSYGSATTEAF
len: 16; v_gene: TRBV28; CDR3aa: ASSFIGKTGESTDTQY
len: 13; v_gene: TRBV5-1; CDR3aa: ASAEGAGAPDTQY
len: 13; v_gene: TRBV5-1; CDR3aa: ASGPSEGALNEQY
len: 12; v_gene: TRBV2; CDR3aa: ASRGTSGSYEQY
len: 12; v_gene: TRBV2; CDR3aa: ASSVAVNTGELF
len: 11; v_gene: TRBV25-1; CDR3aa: ASSELSYTEAF
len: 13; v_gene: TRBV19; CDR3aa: ASSMSGALNYGYT
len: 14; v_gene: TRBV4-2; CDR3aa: ASSQGRGVISYEQY
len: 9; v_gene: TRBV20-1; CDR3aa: SAKGAGEQY
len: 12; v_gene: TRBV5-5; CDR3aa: ASSTGQGVTEAF
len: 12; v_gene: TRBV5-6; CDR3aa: ASSFWPSGNTIY
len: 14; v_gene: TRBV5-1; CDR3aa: ASSPTSGPEGNTQY